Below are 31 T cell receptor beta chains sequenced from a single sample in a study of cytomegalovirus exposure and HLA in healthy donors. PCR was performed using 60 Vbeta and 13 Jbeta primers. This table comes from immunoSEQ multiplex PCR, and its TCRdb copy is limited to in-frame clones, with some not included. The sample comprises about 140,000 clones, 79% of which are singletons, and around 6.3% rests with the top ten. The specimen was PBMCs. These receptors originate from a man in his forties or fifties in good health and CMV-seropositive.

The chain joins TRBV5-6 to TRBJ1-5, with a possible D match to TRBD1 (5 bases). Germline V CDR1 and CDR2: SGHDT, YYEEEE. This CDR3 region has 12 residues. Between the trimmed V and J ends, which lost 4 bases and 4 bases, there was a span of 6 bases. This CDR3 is CASSAGNQPQHF. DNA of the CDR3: TGTGCCAGCAGCGCAGGGAATCAGCCCCAGCATTTT.

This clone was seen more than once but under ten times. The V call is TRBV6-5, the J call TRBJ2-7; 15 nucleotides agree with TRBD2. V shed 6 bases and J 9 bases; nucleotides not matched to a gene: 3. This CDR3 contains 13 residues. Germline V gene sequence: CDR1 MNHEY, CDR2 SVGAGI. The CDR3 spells CASSGGLAGGQYF. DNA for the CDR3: TGTGCCAGCAGCGGGGGACTAGCGGGAGGGCAGTACTTC.

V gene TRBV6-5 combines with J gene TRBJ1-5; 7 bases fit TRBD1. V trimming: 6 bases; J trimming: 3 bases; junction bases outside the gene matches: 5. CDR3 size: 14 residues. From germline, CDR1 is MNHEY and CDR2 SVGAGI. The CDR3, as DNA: TGTGCCAGCAGGATGACAGGGCACAATCAGCCCCAGCATTTT. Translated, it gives CASRMTGHNQPQHF.

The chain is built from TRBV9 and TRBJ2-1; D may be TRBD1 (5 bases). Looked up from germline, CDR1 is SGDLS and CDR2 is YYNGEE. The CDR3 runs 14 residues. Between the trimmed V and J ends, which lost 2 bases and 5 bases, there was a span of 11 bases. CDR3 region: CASSVLDSHNEQFF. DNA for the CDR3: TGTGCCAGCAGCGTGCTTGACAGCCACAATGAGCAGTTCTTC.

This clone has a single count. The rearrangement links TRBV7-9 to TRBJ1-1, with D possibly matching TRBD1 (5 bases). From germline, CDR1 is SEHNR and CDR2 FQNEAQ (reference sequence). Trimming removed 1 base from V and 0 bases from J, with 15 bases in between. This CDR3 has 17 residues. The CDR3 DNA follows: TGTGCCAGCAGCTTAGAAGGGGTGACGGAAATGAACACTGAAGCTTTCTTT. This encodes CASSLEGVTEMNTEAFF.

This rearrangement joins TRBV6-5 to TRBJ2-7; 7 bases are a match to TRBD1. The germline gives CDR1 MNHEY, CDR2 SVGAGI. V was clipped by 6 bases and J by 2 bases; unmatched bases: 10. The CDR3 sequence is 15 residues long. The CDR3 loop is CASRTGSTGTYEQYF. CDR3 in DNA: TGTGCCAGCAGAACAGGTTCGACAGGGACCTACGAGCAGTACTTC.

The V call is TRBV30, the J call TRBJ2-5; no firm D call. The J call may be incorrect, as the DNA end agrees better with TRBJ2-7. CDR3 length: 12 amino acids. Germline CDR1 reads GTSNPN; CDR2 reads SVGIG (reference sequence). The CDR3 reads CAWSVQLYEQYF. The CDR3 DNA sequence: TGTGCCTGGAGTGTACAGCTGTACGAGCAGTACTTC.

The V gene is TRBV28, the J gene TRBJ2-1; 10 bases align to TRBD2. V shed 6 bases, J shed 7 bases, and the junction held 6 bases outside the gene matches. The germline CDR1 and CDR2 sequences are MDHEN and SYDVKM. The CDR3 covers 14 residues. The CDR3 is CASSLLAGKNEQFF. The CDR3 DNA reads TGTGCCAGCAGCCTACTAGCGGGAAAGAATGAGCAGTTCTTC.

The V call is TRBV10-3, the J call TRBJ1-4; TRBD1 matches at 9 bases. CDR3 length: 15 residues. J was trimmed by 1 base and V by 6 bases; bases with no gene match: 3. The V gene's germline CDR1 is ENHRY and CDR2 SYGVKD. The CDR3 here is CAISRDRETNEKLFF. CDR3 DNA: TGTGCCATCAGCCGGGACAGGGAAACTAATGAAAAACTGTTTTTT.

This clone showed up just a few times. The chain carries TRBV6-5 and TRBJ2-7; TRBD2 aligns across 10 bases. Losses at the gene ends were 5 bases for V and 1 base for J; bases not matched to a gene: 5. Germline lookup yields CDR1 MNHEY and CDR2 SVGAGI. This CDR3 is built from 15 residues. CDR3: CASSPGTSVSYEQYF. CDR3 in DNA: TGTGCCAGCAGTCCGGGGACTAGCGTATCCTACGAGCAGTACTTC.

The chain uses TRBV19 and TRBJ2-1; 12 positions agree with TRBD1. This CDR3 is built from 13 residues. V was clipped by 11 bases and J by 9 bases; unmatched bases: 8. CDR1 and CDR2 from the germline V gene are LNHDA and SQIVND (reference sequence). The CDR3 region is CAARGQGAGEQFF. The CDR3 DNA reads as TGTGCCGCACGGGGACAGGGGGCGGGTGAGCAGTTCTTC.

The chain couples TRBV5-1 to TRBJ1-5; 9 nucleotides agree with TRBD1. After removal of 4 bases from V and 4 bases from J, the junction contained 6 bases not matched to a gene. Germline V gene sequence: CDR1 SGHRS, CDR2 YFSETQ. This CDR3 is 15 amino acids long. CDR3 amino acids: CASSPGTGSNQPQHF. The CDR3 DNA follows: TGCGCCAGCAGCCCCGGGACAGGGAGTAATCAGCCCCAGCATTTT.

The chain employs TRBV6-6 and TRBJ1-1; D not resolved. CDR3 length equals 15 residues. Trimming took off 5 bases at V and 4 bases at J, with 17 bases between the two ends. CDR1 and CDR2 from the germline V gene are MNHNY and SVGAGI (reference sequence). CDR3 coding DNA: TGTGCCAGCAGTCCCGCTCCTGCGTTGAGCACTGAAGCTTTCTTT. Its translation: CASSPAPALSTEAFF.

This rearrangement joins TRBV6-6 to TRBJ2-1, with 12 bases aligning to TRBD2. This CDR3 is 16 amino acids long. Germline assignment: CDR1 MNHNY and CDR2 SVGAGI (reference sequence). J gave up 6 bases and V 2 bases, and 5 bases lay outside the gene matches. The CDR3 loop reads CASSYPGLAGSNEQFF. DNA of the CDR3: TGTGCCAGCAGTTACCCCGGACTAGCGGGAAGCAATGAGCAGTTCTTC.

CDR3 nucleotide sequence: TGTGCCAGTAAGGAGACAGACCAAGAGACCCAGTACTTC. It is translated as CASKETDQETQYF. The chain joins TRBV19 to TRBJ2-5, with a tentative D call TRBD1 (5 bases). Germline CDR1 and CDR2: LNHDA and SQIVND (reference sequence). V was shortened by 7 bases and J by 0 bases, with 9 bases between the two germline ends. This CDR3 is 13 amino acids long.

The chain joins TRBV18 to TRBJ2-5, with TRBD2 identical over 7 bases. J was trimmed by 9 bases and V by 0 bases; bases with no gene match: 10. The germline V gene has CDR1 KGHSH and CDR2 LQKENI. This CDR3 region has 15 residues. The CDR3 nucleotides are TGTGCCAGCTCACCACCGGTGCTCTCTCGGGAGGCCCAGTACTTC. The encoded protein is CASSPPVLSREAQYF.

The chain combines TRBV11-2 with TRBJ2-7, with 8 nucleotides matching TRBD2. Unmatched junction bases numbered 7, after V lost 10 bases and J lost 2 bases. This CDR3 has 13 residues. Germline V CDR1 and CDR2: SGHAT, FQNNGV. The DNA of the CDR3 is TGTGCCACCGGAACGGGAGGGCCCTACGAGCAGTACTTC. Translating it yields CATGTGGPYEQYF.

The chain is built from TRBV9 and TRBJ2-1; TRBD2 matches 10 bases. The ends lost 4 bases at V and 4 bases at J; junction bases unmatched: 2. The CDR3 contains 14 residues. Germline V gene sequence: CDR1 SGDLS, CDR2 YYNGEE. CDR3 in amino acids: CASSYSGRYNEQFF. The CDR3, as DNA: TGTGCCAGCAGCTATAGCGGGAGGTACAATGAGCAGTTCTTC.

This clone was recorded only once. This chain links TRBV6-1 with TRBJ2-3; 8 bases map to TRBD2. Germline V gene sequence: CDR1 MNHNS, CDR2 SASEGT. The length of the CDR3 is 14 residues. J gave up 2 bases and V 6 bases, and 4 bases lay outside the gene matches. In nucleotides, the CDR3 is TGTGCCAGCAGCATAGCGGGGTTCACAGATACGCAGTATTTT. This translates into CASSIAGFTDTQYF.

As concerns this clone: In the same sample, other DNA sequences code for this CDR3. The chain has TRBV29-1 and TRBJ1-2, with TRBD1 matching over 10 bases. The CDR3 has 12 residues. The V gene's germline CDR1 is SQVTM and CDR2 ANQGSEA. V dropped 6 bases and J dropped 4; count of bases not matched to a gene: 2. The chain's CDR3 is CSVDRGVYGYTF. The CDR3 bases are TGCAGCGTGGACAGGGGGGTCTATGGCTACACCTTC.

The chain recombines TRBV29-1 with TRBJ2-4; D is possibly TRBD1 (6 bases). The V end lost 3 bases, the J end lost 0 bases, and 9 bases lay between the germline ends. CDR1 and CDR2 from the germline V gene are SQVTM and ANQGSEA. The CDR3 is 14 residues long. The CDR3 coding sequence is TGCAGCGTTGATTTAGGGGGAGCCAAAAACATTCAGTACTTC. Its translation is CSVDLGGAKNIQYF.

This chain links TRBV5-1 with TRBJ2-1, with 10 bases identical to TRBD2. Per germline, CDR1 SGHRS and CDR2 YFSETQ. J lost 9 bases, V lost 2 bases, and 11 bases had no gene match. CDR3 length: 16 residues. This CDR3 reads CASSFWTSGEDSEQFF. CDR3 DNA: TGCGCCAGCAGCTTCTGGACTAGCGGAGAGGATAGTGAGCAGTTCTTC.

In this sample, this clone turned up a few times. CDR3 protein: CASSPLTGGYGYTF. DNA for the CDR3: TGTGCCAGCTCACCACTTACAGGGGGTTATGGCTACACCTTC. The chain joins TRBV18 to TRBJ1-2; 8 nucleotides line up with TRBD1. The CDR3 has 14 amino acids. Trimming took 1 base from V and 5 from J; bases not matched to a gene: 3. From germline, CDR1 is KGHSH and CDR2 LQKENI.

The CDR3 DNA follows: TGCAGCGTTGGGGGGCCGGTCCGAGCGCAAGAGACCCAGTACTTC. This sequence encodes CSVGGPVRAQETQYF. The chain uses TRBV29-1 and TRBJ2-5; the D gene is possibly TRBD1 (6 bases). This CDR3 has 15 amino acids. In germline, CDR1 is SQVTM, CDR2 ANQGSEA. Deletions cut 4 bases from V and 2 bases from J, with 17 bases between.

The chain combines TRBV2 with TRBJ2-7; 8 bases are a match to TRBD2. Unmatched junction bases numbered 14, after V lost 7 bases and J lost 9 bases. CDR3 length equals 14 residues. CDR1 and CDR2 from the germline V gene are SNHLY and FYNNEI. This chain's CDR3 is CASTPGGGYTMQYF. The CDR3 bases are TGTGCCAGCACCCCGGGAGGGGGGTATACGATGCAGTACTTC.

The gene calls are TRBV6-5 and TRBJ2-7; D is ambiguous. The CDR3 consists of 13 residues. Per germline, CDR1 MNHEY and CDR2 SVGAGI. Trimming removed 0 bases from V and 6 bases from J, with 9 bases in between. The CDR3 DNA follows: TGTGCCAGCAGTTACTCGAGAAGTGGCGAGCAGTACTTC. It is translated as CASSYSRSGEQYF.

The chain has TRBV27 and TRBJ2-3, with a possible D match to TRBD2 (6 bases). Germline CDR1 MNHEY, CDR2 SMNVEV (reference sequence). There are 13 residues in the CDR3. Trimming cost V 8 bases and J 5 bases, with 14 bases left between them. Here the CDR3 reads CASQTGLRDTQYF. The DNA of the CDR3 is TGTGCCAGCCAAACGGGACTTCGAGATACGCAGTATTTT.

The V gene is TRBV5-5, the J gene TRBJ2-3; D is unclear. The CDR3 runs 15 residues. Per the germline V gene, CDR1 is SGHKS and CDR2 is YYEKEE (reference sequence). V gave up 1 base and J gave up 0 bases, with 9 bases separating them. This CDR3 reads CASSLPLISTDTQYF. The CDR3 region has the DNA TGTGCCAGCAGCTTGCCCCTTATTAGCACAGATACGCAGTATTTT.

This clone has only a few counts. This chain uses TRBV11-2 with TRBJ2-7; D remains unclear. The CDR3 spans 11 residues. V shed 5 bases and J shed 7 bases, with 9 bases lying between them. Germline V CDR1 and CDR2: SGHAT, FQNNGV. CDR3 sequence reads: CASSNQLEQYF. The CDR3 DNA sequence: TGTGCCAGCAGCAACCAGTTAGAGCAGTACTTC.

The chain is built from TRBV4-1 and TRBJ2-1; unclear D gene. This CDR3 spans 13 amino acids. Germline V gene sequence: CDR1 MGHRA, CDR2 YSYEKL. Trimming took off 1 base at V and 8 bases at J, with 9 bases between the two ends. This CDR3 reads CASSQAFLDEQFF. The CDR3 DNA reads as TGCGCCAGCAGCCAAGCGTTCTTAGATGAGCAGTTCTTC.

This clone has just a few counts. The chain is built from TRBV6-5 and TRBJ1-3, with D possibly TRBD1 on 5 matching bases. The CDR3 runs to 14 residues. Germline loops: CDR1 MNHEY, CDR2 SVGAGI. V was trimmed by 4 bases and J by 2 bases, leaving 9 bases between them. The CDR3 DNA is TGTGCCAGCAGTTCCCCGGGGGCTGGAAACACCATATATTTT. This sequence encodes CASSSPGAGNTIYF.